One sample yielded the 13 T cell receptor beta chains listed below, sequenced in a study of control samples from healthy donors and cancer patients. This table comes from immunoSEQ multiplex PCR, and its TCRdb copy is limited to in-frame clones, with some not included. The sample holds 80,000 or so clones; about 92% are singletons and the top ten take nearly 6%. Sequencing used blood. These receptors were obtained from a woman aged 55-69 years in good health.

The rearrangement joins TRBV23-1 to TRBJ1-1; D is uncertain. TRBV23-1 is labeled an ORF, and its function is uncertain. Trimming took 7 bases from V and 6 from J, leaving 6 bases between them. The CDR3 extends over 10 amino acids. DNA for the CDR3: TGCGCCAGCAAGGCAGCTGAAGCTTTCTTT. It codes for CASKAAEAFF.

J is TRBJ2-3 and V is TRBV24-1; TRBD1 or TRBD2 may be the D gene (5 bases each). V was pared by 4 bases and J by 2 bases, with 9 bases between. CDR3 length: 14 residues. Germline assignment: CDR1 KGHDR and CDR2 SFDVKD. In nucleotides, the CDR3 is TGTGCCACCAGTGACTGGGACGCCACAGATACGCAGTATTTT. Translated: CATSDWDATDTQYF.

The genes are TRBV19 and TRBJ1-4; D is uncertain. With 6 bases removed from V and 6 bases from J, the gap between germline ends came to 5 bases. The V gene's germline CDR1 is LNHDA and CDR2 SQIVND (reference sequence). The CDR3 sequence is 11 residues long. CDR3 sequence (DNA): TGTGCCAGTAGGAATCATGAAAAACTGTTTTTT. This translates into CASRNHEKLFF.

This chain's CDR3 is CASSFDRGLDIQYF. CDR3 nucleotides: TGTGCCAGCAGTTTCGACAGGGGGCTTGACATTCAGTACTTC. V usage is TRBV27 and J usage is TRBJ2-4; 10 bases are shared with TRBD1. J was trimmed by 8 bases and V by 3 bases; bases with no gene match: 4. Looked up from germline, CDR1 is MNHEY and CDR2 is SMNVEV (reference sequence). The CDR3 is 14 amino acids.

This chain uses TRBV3-1 (or the pseudogene TRBV3-2) with TRBJ2-7; D uncertain. Deletions cut 6 bases from V and 7 bases from J, with 13 bases between. The CDR3 runs 12 residues. The germline CDR1 and CDR2 sequences are LGHDT and YNNKEL (reference sequence). CDR3 sequence (DNA): TGTGCCAGCAGTCCCCGCCCGCTTGAGCAGTACTTC. Its translation is CASSPRPLEQYF.

This clone was detected only once. The V and J genes are TRBV4-2 and TRBJ2-1; D gene uncertain. The germline CDR1 and CDR2 sequences are LGHNA and YNFKEQ. V lost 4 bases and J 0 bases, leaving 19 bases between the germline ends. This CDR3 is 18 amino acids long. The CDR3 is CASSPYGVWSPSYNEQFF. The DNA of the CDR3 is TGTGCCAGCAGCCCCTATGGGGTTTGGTCCCCCTCCTACAATGAGCAGTTCTTC.

The chain uses TRBV19 and TRBJ2-7; the match to TRBD2 covers 7 bases. The CDR3 consists of 16 residues. Germline lookup yields CDR1 LNHDA and CDR2 SQIVND (reference sequence). V dropped 6 bases and J dropped 1; count of bases not matched to a gene: 12. In nucleotides, the CDR3 is TGTGCCAGTAGGGGGAAGGGCGGGAGAGCGTCCTACGAGCAGTACTTC. This sequence encodes CASRGKGGRASYEQYF.

J is TRBJ2-7 and V is TRBV29-1, with D tentatively TRBD1 or TRBD2 (5 bases each). Per the germline V gene, CDR1 is SQVTM and CDR2 is ANQGSEA. This CDR3 comprises 15 residues. Trimming took 1 base from V and 6 from J, leaving 19 bases between them. In DNA form, the CDR3 reads TGCAGCGTTGAAGTGAGGGACGGATGGAGGCTCGAGCAGTACTTC. It codes for CSVEVRDGWRLEQYF.

This chain joins TRBV5-1 and TRBJ2-6; weak D call: TRBD2 (6 bases). V was cut by 0 bases and J by 4 bases, with 17 bases left in between. CDR3 length: 18 residues. Germline CDR1 SGHRS, CDR2 YFSETQ. The CDR3 loop is CASSLAEPTGGGANVLTF. CDR3 nucleotides: TGCGCCAGCAGCTTGGCGGAGCCTACCGGAGGGGGGGCCAACGTCCTGACTTTC.

The chain uses TRBV6-5 and TRBJ2-7, with 7 bases fitting TRBD2. The CDR3 loop spans 15 amino acids. Unmatched junction bases numbered 10, after V lost 6 bases and J lost 2 bases. Per germline, CDR1 MNHEY and CDR2 SVGAGI. The CDR3 coding sequence is TGTGCCAGCAGACCTGGCGCTAGCGGTACCTACGAGCAGTACTTC. It encodes CASRPGASGTYEQYF.

The chain carries TRBV5-1 and TRBJ2-1; the D is unclear. Germline V gene lookup returns CDR1 SGHRS and CDR2 YFSETQ. V dropped 3 bases and J dropped 6 bases, with 16 bases sitting between them. This CDR3 region has 15 residues. This CDR3 reads CASSSAGSISNEQFF. The CDR3 region has the DNA TGCGCCAGCAGCTCGGCAGGATCTATCTCCAATGAGCAGTTCTTC.

The V and J genes are TRBV21-1 and TRBJ1-1. TRBV21-1 is tagged as a pseudogene. The CDR3 length is 13 residues. This chain's CDR3 is CASSNIRVGEAFF. CDR3 DNA: TGTGCCAGCAGCAATATTAGGGTTGGCGAAGCTTTCTTT.

The J gene is TRBJ2-2, the V gene TRBV30; D is unclear. Germline CDR1 is GTSNPN and CDR2 is SVGIG (reference sequence). The CDR3 is 11 amino acids. V shed 0 bases and J shed 8 bases, with 4 bases lying between them. Written as DNA, the CDR3 is TGTGCCTGGAGTGTCCGGGGGGAGCTGTTTTTT. Residues: CAWSVRGELFF.